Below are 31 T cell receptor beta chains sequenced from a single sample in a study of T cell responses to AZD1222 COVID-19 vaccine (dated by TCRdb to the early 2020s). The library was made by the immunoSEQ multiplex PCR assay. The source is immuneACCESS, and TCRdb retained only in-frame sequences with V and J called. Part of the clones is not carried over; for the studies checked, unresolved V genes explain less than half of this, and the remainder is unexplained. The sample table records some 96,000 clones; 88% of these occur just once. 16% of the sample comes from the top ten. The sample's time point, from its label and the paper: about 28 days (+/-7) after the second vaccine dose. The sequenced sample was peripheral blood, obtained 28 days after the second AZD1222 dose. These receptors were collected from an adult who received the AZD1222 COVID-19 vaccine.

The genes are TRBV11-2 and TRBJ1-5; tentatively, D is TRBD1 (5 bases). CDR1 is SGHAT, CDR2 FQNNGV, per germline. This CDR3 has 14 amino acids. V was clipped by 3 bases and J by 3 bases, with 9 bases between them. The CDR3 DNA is TGTGCCAGCAGCTTGGGGCAGAACAATCAGCCCCAGCATTTT. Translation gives CASSLGQNNQPQHF.

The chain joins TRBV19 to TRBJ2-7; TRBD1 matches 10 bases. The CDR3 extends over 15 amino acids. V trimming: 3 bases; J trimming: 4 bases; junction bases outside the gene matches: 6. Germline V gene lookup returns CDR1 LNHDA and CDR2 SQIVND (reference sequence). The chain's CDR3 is CASSIGGTGVYEQYF. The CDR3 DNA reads TGTGCCAGTAGTATTGGAGGGACAGGGGTATACGAGCAGTACTTC. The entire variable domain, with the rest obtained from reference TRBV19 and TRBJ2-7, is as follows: DGGITQSPKYLFRKEGQNVTLSCEQNLNHDAMYWYRQDPGQGLRLIYYSQIVNDFQKGDIAEGYSVSREKKESFPLTVTSAQKNPTAFYLCASSIGGTGVYEQYFGPGTRLTVT.

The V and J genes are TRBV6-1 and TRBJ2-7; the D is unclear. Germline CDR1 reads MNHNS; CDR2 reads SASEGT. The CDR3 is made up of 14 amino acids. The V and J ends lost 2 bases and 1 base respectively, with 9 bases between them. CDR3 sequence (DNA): TGTGCCAGCAGTGAAAGAGTGATATCCTACGAGCAGTACTTC. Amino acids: CASSERVISYEQYF.

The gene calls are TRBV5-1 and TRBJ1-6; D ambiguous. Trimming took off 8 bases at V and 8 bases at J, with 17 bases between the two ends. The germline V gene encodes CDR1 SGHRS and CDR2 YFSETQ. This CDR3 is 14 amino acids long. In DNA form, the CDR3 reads TGCGCCAGTAGAGCGAGGGATGTGGATTCACCCCTCCACTTT. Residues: CASRARDVDSPLHF.

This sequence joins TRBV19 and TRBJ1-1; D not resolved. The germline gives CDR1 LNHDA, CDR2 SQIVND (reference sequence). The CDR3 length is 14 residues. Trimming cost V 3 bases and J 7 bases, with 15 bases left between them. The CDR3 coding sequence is TGTGCCAGTAGTATGACTCCCCCGGCGGGTGAAGCTTTCTTT. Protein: CASSMTPPAGEAFF.

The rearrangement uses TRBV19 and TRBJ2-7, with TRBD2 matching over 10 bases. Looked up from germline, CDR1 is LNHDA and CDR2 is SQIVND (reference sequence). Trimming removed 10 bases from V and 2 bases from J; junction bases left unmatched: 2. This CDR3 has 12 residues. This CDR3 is CATAGGPYEQYF. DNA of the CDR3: TGTGCCACAGCGGGAGGGCCCTACGAGCAGTACTTC.

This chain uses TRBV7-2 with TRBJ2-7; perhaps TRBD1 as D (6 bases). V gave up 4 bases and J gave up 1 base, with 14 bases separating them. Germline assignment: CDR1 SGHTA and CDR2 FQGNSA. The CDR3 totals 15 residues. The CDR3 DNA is TGTGCCAGCAGCTCGATCAGGACAGCTTCCTACGAGCAGTACTTC. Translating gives CASSSIRTASYEQYF.

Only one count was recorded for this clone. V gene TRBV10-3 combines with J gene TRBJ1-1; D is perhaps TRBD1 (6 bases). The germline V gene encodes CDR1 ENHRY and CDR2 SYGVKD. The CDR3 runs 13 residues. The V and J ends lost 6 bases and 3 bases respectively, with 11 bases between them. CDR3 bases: TGTGCCATCAGGCGGGGGGCCGACACTGAAGCTTTCTTT. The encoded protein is CAIRRGADTEAFF.

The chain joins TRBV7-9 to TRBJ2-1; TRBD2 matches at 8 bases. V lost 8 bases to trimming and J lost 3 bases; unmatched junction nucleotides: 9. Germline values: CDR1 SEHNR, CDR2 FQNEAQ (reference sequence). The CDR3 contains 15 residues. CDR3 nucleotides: TGTGCCAGCGGCAAACGGGAGGGCTTCTACAATGAGCAGTTCTTC. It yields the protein CASGKREGFYNEQFF.

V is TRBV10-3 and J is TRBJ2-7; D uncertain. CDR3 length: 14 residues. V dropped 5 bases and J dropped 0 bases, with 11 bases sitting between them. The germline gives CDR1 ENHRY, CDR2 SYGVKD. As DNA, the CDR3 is TGTGCCATCAGTCGCCAGACCCTCTCCTACGAGCAGTACTTC. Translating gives CAISRQTLSYEQYF.

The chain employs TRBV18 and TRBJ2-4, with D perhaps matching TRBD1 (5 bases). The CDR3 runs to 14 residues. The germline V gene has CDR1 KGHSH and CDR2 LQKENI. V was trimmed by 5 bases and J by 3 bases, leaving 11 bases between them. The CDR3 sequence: CASSTSGYKNIQYF. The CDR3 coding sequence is TGTGCCAGCTCAACCTCAGGGTACAAAAACATTCAGTACTTC. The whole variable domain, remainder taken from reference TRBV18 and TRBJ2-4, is NAGVMQNPRHLVRRRGQEARLRCSPMKGHSHVYWYRQLPEEGLKFMVYLQKENIIDESGMPKERFSAEFPKEGPSILRIQQVVRGDSAAYFCASSTSGYKNIQYFGAGTRLSVL.

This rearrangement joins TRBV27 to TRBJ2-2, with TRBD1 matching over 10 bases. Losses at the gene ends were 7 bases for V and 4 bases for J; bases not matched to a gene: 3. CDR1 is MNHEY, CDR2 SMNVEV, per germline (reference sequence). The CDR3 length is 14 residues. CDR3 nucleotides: TGTGCCAGCATTCGACAGGGGGCCACCGGGGAGCTGTTTTTT. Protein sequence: CASIRQGATGELFF.

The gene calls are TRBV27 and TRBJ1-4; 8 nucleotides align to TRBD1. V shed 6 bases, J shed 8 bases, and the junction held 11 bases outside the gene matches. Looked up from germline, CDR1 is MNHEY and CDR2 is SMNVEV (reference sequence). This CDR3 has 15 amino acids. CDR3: CASRAAGGVGEKLFF. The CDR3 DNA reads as TGTGCCAGCAGAGCAGCAGGGGGCGTTGGGGAAAAACTGTTTTTT.

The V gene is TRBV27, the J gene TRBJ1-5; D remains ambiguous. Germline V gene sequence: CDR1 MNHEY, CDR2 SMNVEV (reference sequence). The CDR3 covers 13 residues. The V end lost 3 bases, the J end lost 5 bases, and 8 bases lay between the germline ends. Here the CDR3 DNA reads TGTGCCAGCAGTTTTGGACTGGATCAGCCCCAGCATTTT. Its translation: CASSFGLDQPQHF.

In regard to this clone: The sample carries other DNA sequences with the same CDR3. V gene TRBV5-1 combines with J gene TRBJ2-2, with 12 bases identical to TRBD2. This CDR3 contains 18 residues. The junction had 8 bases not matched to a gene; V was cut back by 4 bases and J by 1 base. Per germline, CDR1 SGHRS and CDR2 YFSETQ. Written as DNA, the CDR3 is TGCGCCAGCAGCCCCTGGACTAGCGGGAACGTGAACACCGGGGAGCTGTTTTTT. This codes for CASSPWTSGNVNTGELFF.

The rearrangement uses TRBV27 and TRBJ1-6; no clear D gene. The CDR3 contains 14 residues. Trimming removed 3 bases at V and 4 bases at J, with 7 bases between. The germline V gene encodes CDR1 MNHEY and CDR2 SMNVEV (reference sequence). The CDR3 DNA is TGTGCCAGCAGTTTCCGGGAGTATAATTCACCCCTCCACTTT. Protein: CASSFREYNSPLHF.

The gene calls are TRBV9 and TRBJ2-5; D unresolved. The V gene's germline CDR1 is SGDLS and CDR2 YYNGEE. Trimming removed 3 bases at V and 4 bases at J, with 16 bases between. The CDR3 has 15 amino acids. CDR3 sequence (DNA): TGTGCCAGCAGCGCTCCCCTTGGAGAGGTAGAGACCCAGTACTTC. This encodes CASSAPLGEVETQYF.

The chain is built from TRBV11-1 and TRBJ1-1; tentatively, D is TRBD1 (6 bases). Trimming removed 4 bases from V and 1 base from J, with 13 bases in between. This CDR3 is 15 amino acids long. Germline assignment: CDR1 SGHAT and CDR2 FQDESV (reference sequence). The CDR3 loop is CASSYLRGRNTEAFF. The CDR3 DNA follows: TGTGCCAGCAGCTACCTCAGGGGACGGAACACTGAAGCTTTCTTT.

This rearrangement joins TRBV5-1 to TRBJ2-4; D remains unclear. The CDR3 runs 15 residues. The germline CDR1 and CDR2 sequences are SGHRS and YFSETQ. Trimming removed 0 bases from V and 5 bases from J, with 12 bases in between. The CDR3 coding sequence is TGCGCCAGCAGCTTGGGGATGGGGTGGGAAAACATTCAGTACTTC. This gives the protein CASSLGMGWENIQYF.

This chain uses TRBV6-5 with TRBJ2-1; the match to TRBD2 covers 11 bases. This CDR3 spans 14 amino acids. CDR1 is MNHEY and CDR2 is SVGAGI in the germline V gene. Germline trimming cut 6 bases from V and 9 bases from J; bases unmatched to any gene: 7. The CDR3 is CASSRSGRVGEQFF. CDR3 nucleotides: TGTGCCAGCAGCCGTAGCGGGAGGGTTGGTGAGCAGTTCTTC.

As DNA, the CDR3 is TGTGCCAGTAATCTCTGGGATGAAGCTTTCTTT. It yields the protein CASNLWDEAFF. The chain links TRBV19 to TRBJ1-1; D gene unclear. Trimming stripped 7 bases from V and 7 bases from J, with 10 bases between. CDR1 and CDR2 (germline): LNHDA, SQIVND (reference sequence). The CDR3 has 11 amino acids.

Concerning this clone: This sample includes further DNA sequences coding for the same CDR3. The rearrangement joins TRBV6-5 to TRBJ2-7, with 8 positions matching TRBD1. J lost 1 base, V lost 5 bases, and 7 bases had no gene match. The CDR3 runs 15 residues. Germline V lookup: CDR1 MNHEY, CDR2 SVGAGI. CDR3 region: CASSTRDRGSYEQYF. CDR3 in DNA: TGTGCCAGCAGTACCCGAGACAGGGGTTCCTACGAGCAGTACTTC.

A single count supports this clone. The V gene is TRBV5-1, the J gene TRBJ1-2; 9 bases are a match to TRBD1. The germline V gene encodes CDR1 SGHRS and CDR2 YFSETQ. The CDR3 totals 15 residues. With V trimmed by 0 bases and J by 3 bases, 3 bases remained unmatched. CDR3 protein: CASSLEGQGYYGYTF. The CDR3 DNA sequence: TGCGCCAGCAGCTTGGAGGGACAGGGATACTATGGCTACACCTTC.

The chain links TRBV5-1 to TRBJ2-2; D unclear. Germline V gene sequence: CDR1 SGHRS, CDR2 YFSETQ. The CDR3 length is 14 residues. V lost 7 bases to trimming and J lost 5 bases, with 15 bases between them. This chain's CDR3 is CASELSPETGELFF. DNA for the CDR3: TGCGCCAGCGAGTTAAGTCCCGAGACCGGGGAGCTGTTTTTT.

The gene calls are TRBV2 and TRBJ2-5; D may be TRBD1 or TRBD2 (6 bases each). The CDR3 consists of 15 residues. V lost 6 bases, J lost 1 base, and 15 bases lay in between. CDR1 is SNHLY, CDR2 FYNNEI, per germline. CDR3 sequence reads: CASSLRGAAQETQYF. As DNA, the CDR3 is TGTGCCAGCAGCCTTAGGGGGGCGGCCCAAGAGACCCAGTACTTC.

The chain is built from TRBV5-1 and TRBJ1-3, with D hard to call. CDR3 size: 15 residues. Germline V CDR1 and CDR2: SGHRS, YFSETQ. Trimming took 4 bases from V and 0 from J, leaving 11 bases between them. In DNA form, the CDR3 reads TGCGCCAGCAGCGAACAGACCTCCTCTGGAAACACCATATATTTT. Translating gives CASSEQTSSGNTIYF.

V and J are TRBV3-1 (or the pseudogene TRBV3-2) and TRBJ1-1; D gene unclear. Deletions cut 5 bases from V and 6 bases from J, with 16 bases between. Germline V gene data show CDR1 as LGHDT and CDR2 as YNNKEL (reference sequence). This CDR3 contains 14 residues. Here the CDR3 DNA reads TGTGCCAGCAGCTACCTCCCGGCAGGACCTGAAGCTTTCTTT. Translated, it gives CASSYLPAGPEAFF.

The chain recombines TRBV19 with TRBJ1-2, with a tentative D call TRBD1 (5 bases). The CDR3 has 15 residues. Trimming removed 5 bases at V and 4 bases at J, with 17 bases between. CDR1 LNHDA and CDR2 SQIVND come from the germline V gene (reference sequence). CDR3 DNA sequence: TGTGCCAGTAGTTCGACTTGGGACGGCATCTATGGCTACACCTTC. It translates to CASSSTWDGIYGYTF. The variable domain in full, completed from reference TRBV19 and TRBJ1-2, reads DGGITQSPKYLFRKEGQNVTLSCEQNLNHDAMYWYRQDPGQGLRLIYYSQIVNDFQKGDIAEGYSVSREKKESFPLTVTSAQKNPTAFYLCASSSTWDGIYGYTFGSGTRLTVV.

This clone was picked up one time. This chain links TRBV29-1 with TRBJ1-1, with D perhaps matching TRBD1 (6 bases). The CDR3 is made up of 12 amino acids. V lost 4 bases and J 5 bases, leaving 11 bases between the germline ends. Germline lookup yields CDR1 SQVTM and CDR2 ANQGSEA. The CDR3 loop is CSVVKGGTEAFF. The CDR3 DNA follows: TGCAGCGTTGTCAAGGGGGGAACTGAAGCTTTCTTT.

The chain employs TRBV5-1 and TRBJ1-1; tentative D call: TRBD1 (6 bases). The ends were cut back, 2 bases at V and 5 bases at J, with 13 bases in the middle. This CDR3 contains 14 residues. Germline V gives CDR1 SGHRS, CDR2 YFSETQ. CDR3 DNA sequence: TGCGCCAGCAGCTTACAGGGCGGAGGGACTGAAGCTTTCTTT. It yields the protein CASSLQGGGTEAFF.

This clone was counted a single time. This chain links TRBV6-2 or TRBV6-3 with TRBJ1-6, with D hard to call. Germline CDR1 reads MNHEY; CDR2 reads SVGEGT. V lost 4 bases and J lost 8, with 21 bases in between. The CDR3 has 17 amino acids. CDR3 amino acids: CASSSRYPRLTDSPLHF. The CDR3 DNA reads TGTGCCAGCAGTTCCAGGTATCCCCGTTTAACCGATTCACCCCTCCACTTT.